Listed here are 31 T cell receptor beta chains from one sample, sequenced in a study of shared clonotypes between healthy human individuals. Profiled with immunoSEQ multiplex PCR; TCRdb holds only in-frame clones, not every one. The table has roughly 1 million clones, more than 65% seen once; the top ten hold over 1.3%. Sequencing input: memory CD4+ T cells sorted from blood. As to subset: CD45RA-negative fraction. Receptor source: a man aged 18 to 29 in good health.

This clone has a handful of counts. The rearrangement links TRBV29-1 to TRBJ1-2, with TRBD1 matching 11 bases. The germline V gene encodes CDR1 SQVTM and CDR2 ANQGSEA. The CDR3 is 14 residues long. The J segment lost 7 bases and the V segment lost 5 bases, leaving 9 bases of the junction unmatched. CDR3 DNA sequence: TGCAGCGTTCTCGCCGGACAGGGGGCTAGTGGCTACACCTTC. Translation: CSVLAGQGASGYTF.

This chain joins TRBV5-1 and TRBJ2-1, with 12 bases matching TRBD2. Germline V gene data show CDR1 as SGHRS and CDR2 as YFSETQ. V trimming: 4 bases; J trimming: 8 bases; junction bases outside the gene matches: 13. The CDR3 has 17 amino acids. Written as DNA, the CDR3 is TGCGCCAGCAGCCAGCTACTAGCGGGGGGCCCTAGGGATGAGCAGTTCTTC. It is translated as CASSQLLAGGPRDEQFF.

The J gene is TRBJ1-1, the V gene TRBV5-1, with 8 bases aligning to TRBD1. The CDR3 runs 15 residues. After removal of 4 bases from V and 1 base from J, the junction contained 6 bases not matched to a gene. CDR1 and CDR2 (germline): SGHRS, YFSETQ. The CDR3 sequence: CASSSTTGGNTEAFF. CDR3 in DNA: TGCGCCAGCAGCAGTACTACAGGGGGGAACACTGAAGCTTTCTTT.

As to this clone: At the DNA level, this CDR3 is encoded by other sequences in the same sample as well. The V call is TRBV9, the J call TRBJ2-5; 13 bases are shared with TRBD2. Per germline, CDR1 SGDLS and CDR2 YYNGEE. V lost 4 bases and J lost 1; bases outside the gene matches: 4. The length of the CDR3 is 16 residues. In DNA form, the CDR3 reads TGTGCCAGCAGCCCAGGACTAGCGGGGGTCCAAGAGACCCAGTACTTC. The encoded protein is CASSPGLAGVQETQYF. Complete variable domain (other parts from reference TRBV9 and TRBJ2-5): DSGVTQTPKHLITATGQRVTLRCSPRSGDLSVYWYQQSLDQGLQFLIQYYNGEERAKGNILERFSAQQFPDLHSELNLSSLELGDSALYFCASSPGLAGVQETQYFGPGTRLLVL.

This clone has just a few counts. The CDR3 DNA reads as TGTGCCAGCAGTACGGCATTGAACACTGAAGCTTTCTTT. It encodes CASSTALNTEAFF. The chain combines TRBV6-5 with TRBJ1-1; D unresolved. V was cut by 5 bases and J by 0 bases, with 7 bases left in between. The CDR3 runs 13 residues. Germline CDR1 and CDR2: MNHEY and SVGAGI.

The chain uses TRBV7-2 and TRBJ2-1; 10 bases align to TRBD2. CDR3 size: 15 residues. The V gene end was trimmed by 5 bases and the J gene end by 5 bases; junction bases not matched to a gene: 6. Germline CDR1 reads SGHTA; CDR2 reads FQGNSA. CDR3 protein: CASSPKRGGNNEQFF. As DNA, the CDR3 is TGTGCCAGCAGCCCAAAGCGGGGGGGCAACAATGAGCAGTTCTTC.

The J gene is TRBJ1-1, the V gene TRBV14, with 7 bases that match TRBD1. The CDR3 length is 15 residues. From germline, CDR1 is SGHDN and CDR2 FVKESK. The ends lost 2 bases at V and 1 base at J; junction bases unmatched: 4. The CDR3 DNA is TGTGCCAGCAGCCAACGGGCAGGGGGGAACACTGAAGCTTTCTTT. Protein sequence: CASSQRAGGNTEAFF.

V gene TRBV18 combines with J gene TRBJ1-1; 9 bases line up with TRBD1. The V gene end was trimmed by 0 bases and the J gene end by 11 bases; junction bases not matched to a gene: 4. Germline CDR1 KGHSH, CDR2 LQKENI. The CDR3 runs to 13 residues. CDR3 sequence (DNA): TGTGCCAGCTCACCACCGGGGGACAGGGAGGCTTTCTTT. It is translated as CASSPPGDREAFF.

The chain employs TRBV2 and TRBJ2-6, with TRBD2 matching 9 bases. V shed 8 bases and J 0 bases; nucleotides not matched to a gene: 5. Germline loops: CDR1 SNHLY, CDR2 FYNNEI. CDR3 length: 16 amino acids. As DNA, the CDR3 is TGTGCCAGCGTTTTGCGGGGGGGCTCTGGGGCCAACGTCCTGACTTTC. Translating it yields CASVLRGGSGANVLTF.

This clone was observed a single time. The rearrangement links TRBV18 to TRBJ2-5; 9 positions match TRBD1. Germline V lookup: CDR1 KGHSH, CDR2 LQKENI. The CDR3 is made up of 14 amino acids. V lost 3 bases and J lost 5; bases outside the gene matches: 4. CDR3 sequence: CASSPRDRAETQYF. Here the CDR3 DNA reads TGTGCCAGCTCACCCCGGGACAGGGCGGAGACCCAGTACTTC.

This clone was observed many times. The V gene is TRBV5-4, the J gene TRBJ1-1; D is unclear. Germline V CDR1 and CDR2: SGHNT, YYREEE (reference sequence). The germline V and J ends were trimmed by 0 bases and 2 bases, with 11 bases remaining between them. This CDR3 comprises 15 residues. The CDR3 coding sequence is TGTGCCAGCAGCTTGGCAAGGGTAGTTAACACTGAAGCTTTCTTT. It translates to CASSLARVVNTEAFF.

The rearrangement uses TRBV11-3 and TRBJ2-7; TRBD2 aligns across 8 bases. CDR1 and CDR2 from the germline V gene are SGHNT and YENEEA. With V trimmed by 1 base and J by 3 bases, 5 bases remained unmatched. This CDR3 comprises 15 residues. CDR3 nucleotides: TGTGCCAGCAGCTTAGCAAGCGGGAGAAGCTACGAGCAGTACTTC. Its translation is CASSLASGRSYEQYF.

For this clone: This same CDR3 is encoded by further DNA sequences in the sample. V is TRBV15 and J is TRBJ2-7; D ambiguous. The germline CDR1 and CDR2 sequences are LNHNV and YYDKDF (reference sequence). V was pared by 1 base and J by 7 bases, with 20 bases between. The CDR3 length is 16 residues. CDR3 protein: CATSRGPLPVGEEQYF. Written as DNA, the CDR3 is TGTGCCACCAGCAGAGGCCCCCTTCCTGTGGGCGAAGAGCAGTACTTC.

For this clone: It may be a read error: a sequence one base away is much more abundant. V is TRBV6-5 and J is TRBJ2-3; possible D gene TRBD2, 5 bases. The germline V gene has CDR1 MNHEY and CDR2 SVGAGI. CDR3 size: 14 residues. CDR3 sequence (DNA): TGTGTCAGCAGTTGGGAGCCTCGCACAGATACGCAGTATTTT. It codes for CVSSWEPRTDTQYF.

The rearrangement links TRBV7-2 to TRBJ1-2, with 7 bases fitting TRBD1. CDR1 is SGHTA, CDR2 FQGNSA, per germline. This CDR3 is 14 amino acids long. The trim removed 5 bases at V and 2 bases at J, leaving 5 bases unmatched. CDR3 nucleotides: TGTGCCAGCAGCAGGGGGCAGACGAACTATGGCTACACCTTC. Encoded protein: CASSRGQTNYGYTF.

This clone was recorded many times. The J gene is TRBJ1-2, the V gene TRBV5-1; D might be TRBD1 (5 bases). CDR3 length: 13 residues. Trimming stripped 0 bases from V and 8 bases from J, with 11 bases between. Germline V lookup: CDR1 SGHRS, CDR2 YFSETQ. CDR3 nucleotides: TGCGCCAGCAGCTTGGATCAGGGTAACGGCTACACCTTC. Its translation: CASSLDQGNGYTF.

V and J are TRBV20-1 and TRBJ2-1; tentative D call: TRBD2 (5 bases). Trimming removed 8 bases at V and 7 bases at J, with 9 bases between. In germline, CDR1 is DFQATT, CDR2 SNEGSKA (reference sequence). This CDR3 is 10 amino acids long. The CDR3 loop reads CSPRGNEQFF. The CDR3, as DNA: TGCAGTCCCCGAGGGAATGAGCAGTTCTTC.

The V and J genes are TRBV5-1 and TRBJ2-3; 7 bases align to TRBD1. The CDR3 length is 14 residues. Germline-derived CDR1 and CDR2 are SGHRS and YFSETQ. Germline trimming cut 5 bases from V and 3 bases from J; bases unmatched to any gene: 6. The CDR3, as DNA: TGCGCCAGCAGACCTGGACAGGTGACAGATACGCAGTATTTT. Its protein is CASRPGQVTDTQYF.

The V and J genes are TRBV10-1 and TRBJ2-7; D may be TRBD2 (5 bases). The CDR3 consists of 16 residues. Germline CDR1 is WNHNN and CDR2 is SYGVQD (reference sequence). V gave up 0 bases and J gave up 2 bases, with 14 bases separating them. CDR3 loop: CASSESLGSLTYEQYF. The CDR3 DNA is TGCGCCAGCAGTGAGTCCCTAGGGAGCCTTACCTACGAGCAGTACTTC.

CDR3 sequence reads: CASSQPGTSGIYGELFF. CDR3 in DNA: TGCGCCAGCAGCCAACCGGGGACTAGCGGGATTTACGGGGAGCTGTTTTTT. The V gene is TRBV4-1, the J gene TRBJ2-2; 13 bases are shared with TRBD2. This CDR3 comprises 17 residues. V gave up 2 bases and J gave up 7 bases; unmatched junction bases: 7. The germline V gene encodes CDR1 MGHRA and CDR2 YSYEKL.

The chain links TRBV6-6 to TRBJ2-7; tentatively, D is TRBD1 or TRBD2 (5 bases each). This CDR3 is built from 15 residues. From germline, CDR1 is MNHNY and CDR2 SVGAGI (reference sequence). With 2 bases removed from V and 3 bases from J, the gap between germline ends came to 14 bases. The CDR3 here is CASSYPLARGYEQYF. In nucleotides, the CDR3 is TGTGCCAGCAGTTACCCCCTGGCGAGGGGCTACGAGCAGTACTTC.

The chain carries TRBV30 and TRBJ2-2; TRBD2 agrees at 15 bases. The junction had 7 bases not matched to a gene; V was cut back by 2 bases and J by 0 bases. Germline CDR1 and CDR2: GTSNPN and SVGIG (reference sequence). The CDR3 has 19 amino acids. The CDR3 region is CAWSLPGLAGGANTGELFF. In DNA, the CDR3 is TGTGCCTGGAGTTTGCCGGGACTAGCGGGAGGCGCGAACACCGGGGAGCTGTTTTTT.

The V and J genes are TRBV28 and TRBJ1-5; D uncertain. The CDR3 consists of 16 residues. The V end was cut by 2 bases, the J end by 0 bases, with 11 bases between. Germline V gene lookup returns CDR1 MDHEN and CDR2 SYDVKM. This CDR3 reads CASSLVSIGSNQPQHF. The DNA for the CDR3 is TGTGCCAGCAGTTTAGTGAGTATCGGTAGCAATCAGCCCCAGCATTTT.

The CDR3: CASSPNGAGTDTQYF. DNA for the CDR3: TGCGCCAGCAGCCCTAACGGGGCTGGCACAGATACGCAGTATTTT. This sequence joins TRBV5-1 and TRBJ2-3, with D perhaps matching TRBD1 or TRBD2 (5 bases each). Trimming stripped 4 bases from V and 1 base from J, with 13 bases between. This CDR3 is built from 15 residues. The germline V gene encodes CDR1 SGHRS and CDR2 YFSETQ.

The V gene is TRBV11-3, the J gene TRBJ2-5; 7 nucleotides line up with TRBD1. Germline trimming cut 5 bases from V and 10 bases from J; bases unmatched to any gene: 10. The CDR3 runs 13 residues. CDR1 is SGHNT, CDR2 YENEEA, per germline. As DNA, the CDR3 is TGTGCCAGCAGCCTACGCCCAGGGGGTGGCCAGTACTTC. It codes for CASSLRPGGGQYF.

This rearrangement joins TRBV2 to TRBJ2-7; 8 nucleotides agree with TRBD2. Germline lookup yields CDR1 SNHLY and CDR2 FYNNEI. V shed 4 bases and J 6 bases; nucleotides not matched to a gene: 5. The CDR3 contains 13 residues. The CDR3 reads CASSVLAGGEQYF. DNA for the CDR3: TGTGCCAGCAGTGTACTCGCGGGAGGCGAGCAGTACTTC.

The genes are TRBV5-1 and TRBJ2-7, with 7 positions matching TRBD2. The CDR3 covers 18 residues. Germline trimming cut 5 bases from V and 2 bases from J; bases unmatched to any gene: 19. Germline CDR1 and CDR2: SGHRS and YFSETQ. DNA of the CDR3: TGCGCCAGCAGTAGAGGGAGGGGCGAGGGGTCCCTCGCCTACGAGCAGTACTTC. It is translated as CASSRGRGEGSLAYEQYF.

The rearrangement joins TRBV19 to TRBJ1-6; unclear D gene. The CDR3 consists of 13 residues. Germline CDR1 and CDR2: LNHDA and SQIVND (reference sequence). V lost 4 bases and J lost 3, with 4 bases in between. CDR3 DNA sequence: TGTGCCAGTAGTACCCACTATAATTCACCCCTCCACTTT. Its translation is CASSTHYNSPLHF. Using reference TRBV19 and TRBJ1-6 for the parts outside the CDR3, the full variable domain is DGGITQSPKYLFRKEGQNVTLSCEQNLNHDAMYWYRQDPGQGLRLIYYSQIVNDFQKGDIAEGYSVSREKKESFPLTVTSAQKNPTAFYLCASSTHYNSPLHFGNGTRLTVT.

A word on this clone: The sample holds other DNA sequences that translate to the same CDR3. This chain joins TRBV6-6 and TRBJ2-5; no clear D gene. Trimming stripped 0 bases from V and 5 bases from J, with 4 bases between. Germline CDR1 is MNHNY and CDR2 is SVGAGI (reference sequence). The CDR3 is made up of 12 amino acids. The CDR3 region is CASSYSSETQYF. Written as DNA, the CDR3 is TGTGCCAGCAGTTACTCGAGCGAGACCCAGTACTTC.

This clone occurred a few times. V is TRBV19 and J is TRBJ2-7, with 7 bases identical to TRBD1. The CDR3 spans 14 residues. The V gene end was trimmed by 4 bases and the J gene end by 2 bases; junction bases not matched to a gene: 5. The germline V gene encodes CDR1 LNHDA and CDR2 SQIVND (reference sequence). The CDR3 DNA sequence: TGTGCCAGTAGTACAAGGGACAGAGCCTACGAGCAGTACTTC. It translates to CASSTRDRAYEQYF.

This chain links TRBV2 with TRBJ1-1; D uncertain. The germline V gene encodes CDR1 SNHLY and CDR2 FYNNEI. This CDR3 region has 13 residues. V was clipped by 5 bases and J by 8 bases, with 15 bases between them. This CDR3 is CASSPLDMGEAFF. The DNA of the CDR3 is TGTGCCAGCAGTCCCTTGGATATGGGGGAAGCTTTCTTT.